This TCR beta chain is drawn from a study of blood T cell repertoires in COVID-19 (dated by TCRdb to the early 2020s). Some background on the complete study: Samples covering the acute and convalescent phases of COVID-19 were provided by collaborators in the United States, Italy and Spain. The prospective study material was composed of cDNA or gDNA derived from T cells, B-cell-depleted T cells, or PBMCs. Subjects who had been exposed to COVID-19, were actively infected with it, or had recovered from it provided the deeply sampled blood TCRbeta repertoires that made up the dataset. A freely available public database, intended as a resource for researchers studying the immune response to SARS-CoV-2, is where the repertoires were released. The samples were drawn from two sources: the first 160 participants of the ongoing ImmuneRACE study, and about 1,300 subjects contributed by 6 global collaborators. A de-identified subject ID, COVID-19 status, age in years and sex were almost always included in the sample metadata. Where HLA class I and class II types were available, the types were taken from metadata supplied by the sample provider, not from assay-based typing. Overall study outcomes, separate from this receptor: How much clinical and demographic metadata was included differed by source and by participant, and the metadata was provided uncurated.

TCRbeta CDR3 regions were amplified from genomic DNA by means of the immunoSEQ Assay, a bias-controlled multiplex PCR. As for the original processing: The number of nucleated cells in each sample was estimated by amplification of reference gene primers within the assay. Sequence reads were collapsed and filtered to measure the absolute abundance of every unique TCRbeta CDR3 rearrangement. For each sample, productive Simpson clonality was calculated by taking the square root of Simpson's diversity index across productive rearrangements. This is the immuneACCESS table as TCRdb keeps it, with only in-frame sequences that have V and J called. A part of the clones is gone; compared with another copy, unresolved V genes explain less than half, and the rest is unexplained. V, J and clone size are those of that table, while D and trimming were read from the DNA. Here the sample has 150,000 or so clones; 75% to 85% occur a single time. In total, the top ten clones hold under 6% of the sample.

Collaborating institutions collected whole blood in K2EDTA tubes following their own protocols. Collaborator samples were shipped for TCRbeta analysis as frozen whole blood, isolated PBMCs, or DNA extracted from either sample type. As encoded in the germline V gene, CDR1 is SGHRS while CDR2 is YFSETQ. At the junction V is shortened by 6 bases and J by 0 bases, with 14 bases in between. There are 15 amino acids in the CDR3, from cysteine to phenylalanine inclusive. The retained sequence is limited to the CDR3, 45 bases, with the frame set at the first base. Regarding this clone: Which antigen it targets is not known. The record has no base qualities; no much larger clone is one base away.

This TCR came from a woman at least 80 years old with active or convalescent COVID-19. The chain links TRBV5-1 with TRBJ2-3; the D gene cannot be resolved reliably. Sample: peripheral blood. The sequenced DNA is TGCGCCAGCACCGATCCTAGAGCTAGCACAGATACGCAGTATTTT. It is translated as CASTDPRASTDTQYF. Extended through the reference TRBV5-1 and TRBJ2-3 proteins, this CDR3 yields the full variable domain: KAGVTQTPRYLIKTRGQQVTLSCSPISGHRSVSWYQQTPGQGLQFLFEYFSETQRNKGNFPGRFSGRQFSNSRSEMNVSTLELGDSALYLCASTDPRASTDTQYFGPGTRLTVL.